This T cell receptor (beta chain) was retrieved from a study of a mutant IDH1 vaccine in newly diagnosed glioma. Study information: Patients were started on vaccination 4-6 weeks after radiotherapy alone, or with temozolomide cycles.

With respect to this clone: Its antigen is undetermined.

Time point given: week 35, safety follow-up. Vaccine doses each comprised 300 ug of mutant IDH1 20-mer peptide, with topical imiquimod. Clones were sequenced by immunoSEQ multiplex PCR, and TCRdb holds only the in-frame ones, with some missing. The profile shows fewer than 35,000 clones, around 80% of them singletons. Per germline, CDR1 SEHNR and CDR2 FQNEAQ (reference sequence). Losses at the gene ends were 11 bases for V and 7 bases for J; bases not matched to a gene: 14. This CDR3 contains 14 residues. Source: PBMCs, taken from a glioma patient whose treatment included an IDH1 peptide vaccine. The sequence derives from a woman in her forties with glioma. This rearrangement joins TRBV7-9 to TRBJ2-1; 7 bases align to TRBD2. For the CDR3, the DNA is TGTGCCGGCCTTCTAGCGGCGAAAGGGAATGAGCAGTTCTTC. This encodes CAGLLAAKGNEQFF.